Below, 10 T cell receptor beta chains from the same sample are listed, as sequenced in a study of T cell repertoires in cytomegalovirus infection. The antigens of these receptors remain unknown. From the reads, TCRdb called clonotypes with MiXCR, one entry per CDR3 protein. Of roughly 730,000 distinct CDR3 sequences in the sample, about 30% were seen once. The source was cultured PBMCs, collected from culture after CMV antigen stimulation. The receptors come from a human donor in good health (CMV status not recorded). Some clones in this sample may be carry-over from other donors' samples.

This sequence joins TRBV6-8 and TRBJ1-1; D gene ambiguous. Germline V gene lookup returns CDR1 MNHGY and CDR2 SAAAGT. The CDR3 consists of 14 residues. The ends were cut back, 0 bases at V and 4 bases at J, with 9 bases in the middle. CDR3 loop: CASSYSEGGTEAFF. In nucleotides, the CDR3 is TGTGCCAGCAGTTACTCGGAGGGTGGCACTGAAGCTTTCTTT.

The chain joins TRBV5-5 to TRBJ1-5; maybe TRBD1 (6 bases). Germline-derived CDR1 and CDR2 are SGHKS and YYEKEE (reference sequence). This CDR3 has 17 residues. V lost 4 bases to trimming and J lost 1 base, with 18 bases between them. The CDR3 sequence: CASSPLGAGTSNQPQHF. Written as DNA, the CDR3 is TGTGCCAGCAGCCCCTTGGGGGCGGGAACCAGCAATCAGCCCCAGCATTTT.

This clonotype occurred many times. The chain couples TRBV6-1 to TRBJ2-1; the match to TRBD2 covers 11 bases. The CDR3 consists of 20 residues. The germline gives CDR1 MNHNS, CDR2 SASEGT. V lost 2 bases, J lost 6 bases, and 18 bases stayed unmatched. The CDR3 coding sequence is TGTGCCAGCAGTGAAAGACGGCTAGCGGGGGGCCGAGTGGGGGGCAATGAGCAGTTCTTC. This translates into CASSERRLAGGRVGGNEQFF.

This clonotype has more than one count but fewer than ten. The V gene is TRBV7-2, the J gene TRBJ2-3; D gene ambiguous. The CDR3 consists of 13 residues. Germline CDR1 and CDR2: SGHTA and FQGNSA. V was shortened by 5 bases and J by 4 bases, with 10 bases between the two germline ends. For the CDR3, the DNA is TGTGCCAGCAGCCCCGAGCATGCAGATACGCAGTATTTT. Its translation is CASSPEHADTQYF.

This clonotype was seen a handful of times. The rearrangement links TRBV20-1 to TRBJ2-1; 7 bases agree with TRBD2. Germline CDR1 DFQATT, CDR2 SNEGSKA (reference sequence). This CDR3 has 16 residues. J was trimmed by 0 bases and V by 5 bases; bases with no gene match: 10. The chain's CDR3 is CSASTPGGGSYNEQFF. The CDR3 bases are TGCAGTGCTTCCACCCCGGGCGGGGGCTCCTACAATGAGCAGTTCTTC.

The genes are TRBV7-6 and TRBJ2-7, with a possible D match to TRBD2 (6 bases). Trimming removed 7 bases from V and 6 bases from J, with 16 bases in between. Germline V lookup: CDR1 SGHVS, CDR2 FNYEAQ. This CDR3 comprises 13 residues. The CDR3 here is CASMYGSTGEQYF. For the CDR3, the DNA is TGTGCCAGCATGTACGGGAGTACGGGCGAGCAGTACTTC.

This clonotype was seen more than once but under ten times. CDR3 amino acids: CASSGPGTGFSLYTDTQYF. CDR3 sequence (DNA): TGTGCCAGCAGCGGGCCCGGGACAGGGTTCTCTTTGTACACAGATACGCAGTATTTT. This sequence joins TRBV7-2 and TRBJ2-3; 9 bases are shared with TRBD1. Germline CDR1 and CDR2: SGHTA and FQGNSA. The trim removed 5 bases at V and 2 bases at J, leaving 17 bases unmatched. This CDR3 spans 19 amino acids.

This clonotype showed up just a few times. This sequence joins TRBV2 and TRBJ2-1; 7 positions match TRBD2. Losses at the gene ends were 7 bases for V and 4 bases for J; bases not matched to a gene: 7. The CDR3 is 14 residues long. CDR1 and CDR2 (germline): SNHLY, FYNNEI. CDR3 DNA: TGTGCCAGCACCCCGGGACTACTTTACAATGAGCAGTTCTTC. Residues: CASTPGLLYNEQFF.

The chain combines TRBV10-3 with TRBJ1-4; D gene unclear. V gave up 3 bases and J gave up 8 bases, with 13 bases separating them. From germline, CDR1 is ENHRY and CDR2 SYGVKD. The length of the CDR3 is 14 residues. The CDR3 here is CAISDSVLVEKLFF. Here the CDR3 DNA reads TGTGCCATCAGTGACAGTGTGTTGGTGGAAAAACTGTTTTTT.

The chain carries TRBV7-9 and TRBJ2-3, with D unclear. CDR3 size: 13 residues. V shed 2 bases and J shed 4 bases, with 7 bases lying between them. Germline CDR1 SEHNR, CDR2 FQNEAQ (reference sequence). The CDR3 DNA reads TGTGCCAGCAGCTTAATTTCCTCAGATACGCAGTATTTT. Translated, it gives CASSLISSDTQYF.